This TCR beta chain was identified during a study of T cells in women clearing cervical HPV infection. Only in-frame clones appear in the TCRdb table, and some are missing; sequencing was by immunoSEQ multiplex PCR. The sample holds approximately 18,000 clones. Prevalent HPV16 infections were excluded; only incident single HPV16 infections included. General study results and limits: Associations may precede or follow infection; HPV-specific or memory T cells were not isolated.

Details on this clone: Antigen: not known.

What was sequenced was blood buffy coat. This clonotype was sampled from a woman between 18 and 75 years old with a cervical HPV16 infection that either progressed to CIN3+ or cleared (not recorded which).

This CDR3 is CAWMRTVNTEAFF. The part of the CDR3 DNA that was read is TGTGCCTGGATGCGCACTGTGAACACTGAA. The chain has TRBV30 and TRBJ1-1; the D is unclear. The observed sequence ends 3 residues before the CDR3 terminus, with the missing tail filled in from the germline J gene. This CDR3 has 13 residues. V lost 4 bases and J lost 0, with 9 bases in between. In germline, CDR1 is GTSNPN, CDR2 SVGIG (reference sequence).